Described below is a single T cell receptor beta chain sequence and its context. The germline gene is not matched at one end of the junction; a read error may be the cause. The CDR3 spans 16 residues. CDR1 SGHTA and CDR2 FQGNSA come from the germline V gene. These data are taken from a study of blood T cells in healthy people across ages. Combining a sample-barcoded 5' primer with a J-beta primer mix, a second PCR ran for roughly 6 to 12 cycles. MiXCR, run by TCRdb on the 5' RACE reads, gives a single entry per CDR3 protein. The table has around 1,100,000 distinct CDR3 sequences, 35% to 45% seen once; the top ten hold roughly 13%.

The sample taken for sequencing was blood. The chain joins TRBV7-2 to TRBJ2-1; possibly TRBD1 or TRBD2 for D (6 bases each). This clonotype originated in a man aged 18 to 30 in good health. Here the CDR3 reads CAGSSTGGFGDNEQFF. CDR3 nucleotides: TGTGCCGGCAGCTCGACCGGGGGCTTCGGGGACAATGAGCAGTTCTTC.